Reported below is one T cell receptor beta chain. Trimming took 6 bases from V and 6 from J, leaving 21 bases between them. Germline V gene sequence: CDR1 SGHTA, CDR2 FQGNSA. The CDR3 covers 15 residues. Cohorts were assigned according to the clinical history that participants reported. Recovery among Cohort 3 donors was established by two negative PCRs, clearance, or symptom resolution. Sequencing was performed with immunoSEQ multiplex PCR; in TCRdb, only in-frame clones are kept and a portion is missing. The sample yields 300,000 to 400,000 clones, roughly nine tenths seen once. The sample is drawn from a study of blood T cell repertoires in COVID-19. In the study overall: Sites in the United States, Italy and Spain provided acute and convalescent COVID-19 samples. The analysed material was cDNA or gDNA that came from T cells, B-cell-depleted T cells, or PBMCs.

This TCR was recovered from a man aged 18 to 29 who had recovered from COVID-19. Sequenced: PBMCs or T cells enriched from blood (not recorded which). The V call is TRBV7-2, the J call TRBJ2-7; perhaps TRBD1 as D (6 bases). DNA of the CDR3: TGTGCCAGCAGACAGGAGGCAACAGGGATTCGCGAGCAGTACTTC. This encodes CASRQEATGIREQYF.